This TCR beta chain emerged from a study of blood T cell repertoires in COVID-19. About the research overall: Sites across the United States, Italy and Spain contributed samples from acute and convalescent COVID-19.

On this clone: The same CDR3 can be traced to other DNA sequences in this sample.

This CDR3 comprises 17 residues. Per germline, CDR1 DFQATT and CDR2 SNEGSKA (reference sequence). V lost 3 bases to trimming and J lost 0 bases; unmatched junction nucleotides: 10. Original handling: Nucleated cell counts were estimated from reference gene primer amplification. The data were produced by immunoSEQ multiplex PCR, yet TCRdb's version contains in-frame clones alone and is incomplete. The V and J calls and clone size come from that table; D and trimming were worked out from the DNA. The table shows around 70,000 clones, with around 93% occurring only once. The chain has TRBV20-1 and TRBJ2-3; 9 nucleotides line up with TRBD2. This sequence was found in a human donor in a cohort sampled during active COVID-19. Material for sequencing was peripheral blood. Written as DNA, the CDR3 is TGCAGTGCTAGTTTTGGGGCGGCGGGGGGGAGCACAGATACGCAGTATTTT. Its translation is CSASFGAAGGSTDTQYF.